The T cell receptor (beta chain) under discussion was sequenced for a study of T cell responses to AZD1222 COVID-19 vaccine. Findings and caveats of the study: Mapped onto spike, vaccine-associated CD4 TCRs spanned it and were dominant at 160-218 and 743-854. Without day 14 samples, only post-peak T cell repertoires were studied. Donors were mostly white British, more females; clonal diversity possibly underestimated.

The CDR3 is made up of 13 amino acids. Trimming took off 10 bases at V and 6 bases at J, with 16 bases between the two ends. Germline V gene sequence: CDR1 ENHRY, CDR2 SYGVKD. This clone has only one observation. The antigen remains undetermined. Here immunoSEQ multiplex PCR was the method, and the copy in TCRdb shows in-frame clones only, minus some. The data contain roughly 56,000 clones, around 81% of them singletons. Second-dose intervals of approximately 4 or approximately 12 weeks were pooled. The TCR originated in an adult who received the AZD1222 COVID-19 vaccine. The V and J genes are TRBV10-3 and TRBJ2-1; either TRBD1 or TRBD2 may supply D (5 bases each). The sample consisted of peripheral blood, taken 28 days after the second AZD1222 dose. CDR3 sequence: CATNTGTTNEQFF. CDR3 nucleotide sequence: TGTGCCACCAATACCGGGACCACCAATGAGCAGTTCTTC.